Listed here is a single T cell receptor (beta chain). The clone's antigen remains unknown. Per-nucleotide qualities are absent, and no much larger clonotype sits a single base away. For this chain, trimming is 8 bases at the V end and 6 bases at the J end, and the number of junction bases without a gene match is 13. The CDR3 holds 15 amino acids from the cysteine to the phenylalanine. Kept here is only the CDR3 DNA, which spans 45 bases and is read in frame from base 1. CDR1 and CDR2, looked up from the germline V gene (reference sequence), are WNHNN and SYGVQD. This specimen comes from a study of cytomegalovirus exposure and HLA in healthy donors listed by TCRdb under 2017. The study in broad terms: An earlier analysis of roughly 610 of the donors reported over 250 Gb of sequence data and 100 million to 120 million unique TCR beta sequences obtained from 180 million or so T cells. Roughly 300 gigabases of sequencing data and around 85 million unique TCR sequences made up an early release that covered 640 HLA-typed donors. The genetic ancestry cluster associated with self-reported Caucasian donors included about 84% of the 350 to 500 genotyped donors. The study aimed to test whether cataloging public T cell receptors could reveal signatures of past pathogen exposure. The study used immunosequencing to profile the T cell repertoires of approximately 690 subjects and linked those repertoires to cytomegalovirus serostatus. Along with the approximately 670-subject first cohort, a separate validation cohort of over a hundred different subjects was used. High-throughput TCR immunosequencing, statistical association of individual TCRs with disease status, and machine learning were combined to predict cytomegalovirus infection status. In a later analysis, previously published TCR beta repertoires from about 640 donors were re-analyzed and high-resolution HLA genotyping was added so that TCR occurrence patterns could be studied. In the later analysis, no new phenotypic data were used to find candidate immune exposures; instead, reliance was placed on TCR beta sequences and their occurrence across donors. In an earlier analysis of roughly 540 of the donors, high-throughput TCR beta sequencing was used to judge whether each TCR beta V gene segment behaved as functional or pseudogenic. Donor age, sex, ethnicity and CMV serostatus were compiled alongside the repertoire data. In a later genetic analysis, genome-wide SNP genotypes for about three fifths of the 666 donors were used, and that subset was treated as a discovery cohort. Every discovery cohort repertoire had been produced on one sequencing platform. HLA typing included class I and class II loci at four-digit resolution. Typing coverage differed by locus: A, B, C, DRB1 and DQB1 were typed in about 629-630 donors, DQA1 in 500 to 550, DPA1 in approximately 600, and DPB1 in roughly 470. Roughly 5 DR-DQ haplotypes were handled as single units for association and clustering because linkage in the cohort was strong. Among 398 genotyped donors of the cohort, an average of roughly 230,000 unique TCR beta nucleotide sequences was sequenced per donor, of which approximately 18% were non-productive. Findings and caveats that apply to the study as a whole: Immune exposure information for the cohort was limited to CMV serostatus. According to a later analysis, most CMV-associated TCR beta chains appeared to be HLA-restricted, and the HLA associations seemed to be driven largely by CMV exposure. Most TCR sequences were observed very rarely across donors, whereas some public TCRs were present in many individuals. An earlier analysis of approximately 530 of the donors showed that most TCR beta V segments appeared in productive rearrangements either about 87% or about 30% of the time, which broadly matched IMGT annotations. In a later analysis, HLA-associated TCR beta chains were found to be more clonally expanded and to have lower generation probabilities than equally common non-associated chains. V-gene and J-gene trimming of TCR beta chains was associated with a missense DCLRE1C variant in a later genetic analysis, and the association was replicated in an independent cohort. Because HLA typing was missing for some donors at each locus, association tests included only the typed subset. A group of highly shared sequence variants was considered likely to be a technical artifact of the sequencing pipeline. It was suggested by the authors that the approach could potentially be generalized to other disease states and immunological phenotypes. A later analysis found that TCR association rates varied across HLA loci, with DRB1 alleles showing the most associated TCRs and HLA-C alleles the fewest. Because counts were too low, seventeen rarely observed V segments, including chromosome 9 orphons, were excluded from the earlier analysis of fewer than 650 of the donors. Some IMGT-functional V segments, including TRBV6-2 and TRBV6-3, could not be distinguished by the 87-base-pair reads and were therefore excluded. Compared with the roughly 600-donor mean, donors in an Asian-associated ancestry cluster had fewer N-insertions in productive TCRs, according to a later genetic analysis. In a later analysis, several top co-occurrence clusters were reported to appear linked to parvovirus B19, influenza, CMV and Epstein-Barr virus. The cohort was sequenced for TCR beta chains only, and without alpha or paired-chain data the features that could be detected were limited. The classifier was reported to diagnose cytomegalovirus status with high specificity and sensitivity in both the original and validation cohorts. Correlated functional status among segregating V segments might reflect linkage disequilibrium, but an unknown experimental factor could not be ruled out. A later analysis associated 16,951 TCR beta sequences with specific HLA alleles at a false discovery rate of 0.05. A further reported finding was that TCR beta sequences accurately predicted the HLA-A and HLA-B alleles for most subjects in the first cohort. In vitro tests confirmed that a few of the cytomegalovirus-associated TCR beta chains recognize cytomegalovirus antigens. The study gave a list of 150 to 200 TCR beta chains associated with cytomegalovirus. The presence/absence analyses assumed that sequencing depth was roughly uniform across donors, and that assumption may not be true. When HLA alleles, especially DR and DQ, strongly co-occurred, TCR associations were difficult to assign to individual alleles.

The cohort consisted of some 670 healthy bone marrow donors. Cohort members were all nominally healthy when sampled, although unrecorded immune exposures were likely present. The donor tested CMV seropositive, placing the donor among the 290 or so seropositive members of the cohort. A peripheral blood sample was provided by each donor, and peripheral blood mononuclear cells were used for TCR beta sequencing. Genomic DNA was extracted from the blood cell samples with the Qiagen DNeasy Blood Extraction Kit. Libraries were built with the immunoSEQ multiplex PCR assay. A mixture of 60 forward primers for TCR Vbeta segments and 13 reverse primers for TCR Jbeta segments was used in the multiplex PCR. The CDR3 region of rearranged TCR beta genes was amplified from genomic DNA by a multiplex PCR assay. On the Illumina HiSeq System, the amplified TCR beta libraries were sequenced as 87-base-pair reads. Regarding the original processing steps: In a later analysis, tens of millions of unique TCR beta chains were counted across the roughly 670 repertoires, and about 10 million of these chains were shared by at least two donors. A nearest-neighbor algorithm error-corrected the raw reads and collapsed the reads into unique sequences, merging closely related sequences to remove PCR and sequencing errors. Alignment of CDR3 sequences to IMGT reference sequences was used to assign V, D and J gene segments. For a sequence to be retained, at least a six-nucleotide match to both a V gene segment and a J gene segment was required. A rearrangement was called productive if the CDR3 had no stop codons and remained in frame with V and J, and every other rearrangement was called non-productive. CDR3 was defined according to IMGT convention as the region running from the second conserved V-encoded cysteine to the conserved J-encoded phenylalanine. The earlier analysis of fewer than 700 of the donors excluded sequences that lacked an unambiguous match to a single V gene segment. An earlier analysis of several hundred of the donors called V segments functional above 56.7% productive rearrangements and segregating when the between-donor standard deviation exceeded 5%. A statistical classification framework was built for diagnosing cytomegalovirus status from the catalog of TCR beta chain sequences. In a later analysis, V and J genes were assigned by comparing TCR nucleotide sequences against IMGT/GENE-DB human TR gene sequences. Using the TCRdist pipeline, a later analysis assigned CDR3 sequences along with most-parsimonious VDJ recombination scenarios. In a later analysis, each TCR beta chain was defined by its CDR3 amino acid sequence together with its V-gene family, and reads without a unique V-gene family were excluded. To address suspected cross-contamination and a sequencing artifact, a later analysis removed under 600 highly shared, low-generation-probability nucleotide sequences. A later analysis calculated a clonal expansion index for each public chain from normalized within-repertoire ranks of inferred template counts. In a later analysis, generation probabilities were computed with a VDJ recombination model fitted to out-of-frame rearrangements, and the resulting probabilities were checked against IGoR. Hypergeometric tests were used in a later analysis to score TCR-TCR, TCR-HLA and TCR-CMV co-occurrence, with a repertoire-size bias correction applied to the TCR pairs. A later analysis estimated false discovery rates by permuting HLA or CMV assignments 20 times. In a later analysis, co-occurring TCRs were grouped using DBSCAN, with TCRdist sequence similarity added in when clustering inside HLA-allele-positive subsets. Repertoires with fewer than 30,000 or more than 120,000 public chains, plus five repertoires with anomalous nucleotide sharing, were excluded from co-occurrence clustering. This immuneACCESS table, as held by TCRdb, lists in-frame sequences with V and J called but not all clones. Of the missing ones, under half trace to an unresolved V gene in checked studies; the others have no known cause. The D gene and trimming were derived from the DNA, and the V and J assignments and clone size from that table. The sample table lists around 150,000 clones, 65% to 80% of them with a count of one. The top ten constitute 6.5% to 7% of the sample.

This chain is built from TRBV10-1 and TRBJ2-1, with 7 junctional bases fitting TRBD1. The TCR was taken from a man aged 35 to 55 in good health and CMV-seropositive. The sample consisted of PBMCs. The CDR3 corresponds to CASVPSDRSPNEQFF. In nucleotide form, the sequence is TGCGCCAGCGTCCCTTCGGACAGGTCGCCCAATGAGCAGTTCTTC.